Each of the 24 T cell receptor beta chains below was sequenced from the same sample in a study of T cell changes during pregnancy in multiple sclerosis. Generated by immunoSEQ multiplex PCR, the TCRdb table keeps only in-frame clones and is missing some. The sample yields roughly 53,000 clones, approximately 92% seen once. This material consisted of CD4+ T cells from peripheral blood mononuclear cells, taken in the third trimester of pregnancy. Receptors originate from a female donor with multiple sclerosis, enrolled in a pregnancy study.

The V call is TRBV15, the J call TRBJ1-2, with D possibly TRBD1 on 5 matching bases. The CDR3 is 15 amino acids. Looked up from germline, CDR1 is LNHNV and CDR2 is YYDKDF (reference sequence). The germline V and J ends were trimmed by 1 base and 0 bases, with 9 bases remaining between them. Here the CDR3 reads CATSRGGRTNYGYTF. As DNA, the CDR3 is TGTGCCACCAGCAGAGGGGGCAGAACTAACTATGGCTACACCTTC.

The V and J genes are TRBV6-1 and TRBJ2-3, with D perhaps matching TRBD2 (5 bases). The V end lost 8 bases, the J end lost 6 bases, and 9 bases lay between the germline ends. The CDR3 length is 11 residues. Looked up from germline, CDR1 is MNHNS and CDR2 is SASEGT. The CDR3, as DNA: TGTGCCAGCGGCCGAGGGGATACGCAGTATTTT. Its protein is CASGRGDTQYF.

The table lists this clone with a count of one. The chain combines TRBV30 with TRBJ2-5; TRBD1 aligns across 7 bases. There are 14 residues in the CDR3. V lost 1 base and J lost 5; bases outside the gene matches: 7. Germline CDR1 is GTSNPN and CDR2 is SVGIG (reference sequence). The CDR3 protein is CAWSGQGRRETQYF. CDR3 coding DNA: TGTGCCTGGAGTGGACAGGGCAGGCGGGAGACCCAGTACTTC. Together with reference TRBV30 and TRBJ2-5, the CDR3 gives the full variable domain: SQTIHQWPATLVQPVGSPLSLECTVEGTSNPNLYWYRQAAGRGLQLLFYSVGIGQISSEVPQNLSASRPQDRQFILSSKKLLLSDSGFYLCAWSGQGRRETQYFGPGTRLLVL.

This chain joins TRBV19 and TRBJ2-1; D gene unclear. Germline assignment: CDR1 LNHDA and CDR2 SQIVND (reference sequence). The length of the CDR3 is 13 residues. Trimming cost V 6 bases and J 3 bases, with 9 bases left between them. The CDR3 region is CASSPNFYNEQFF. CDR3 sequence (DNA): TGTGCCAGTAGCCCCAACTTCTACAATGAGCAGTTCTTC.

This clone has a single count. The chain joins TRBV5-1 to TRBJ2-5; a weak D match, TRBD1 (6 bases). The CDR3 sequence is 15 residues long. The germline V and J ends were trimmed by 0 bases and 1 base, with 10 bases remaining between them. CDR1 and CDR2 from the germline V gene are SGHRS and YFSETQ. The CDR3 here is CASSLGQGPQETQYF. CDR3 in DNA: TGCGCCAGCAGCTTGGGGCAGGGGCCCCAAGAGACCCAGTACTTC. The full variable domain, completed using reference TRBV5-1 and TRBJ2-5, is KAGVTQTPRYLIKTRGQQVTLSCSPISGHRSVSWYQQTPGQGLQFLFEYFSETQRNKGNFPGRFSGRQFSNSRSEMNVSTLELGDSALYLCASSLGQGPQETQYFGPGTRLLVL.

This chain joins TRBV19 and TRBJ1-4; no clear D gene. The ends were cut back, 3 bases at V and 8 bases at J, with 16 bases in the middle. This CDR3 is 15 amino acids long. CDR1 is LNHDA, CDR2 SQIVND, per germline (reference sequence). The CDR3 region has the DNA TGTGCCAGTAGTATCCCCGCGGGAGAGCGGGAAAAACTGTTTTTT. Its protein product is CASSIPAGEREKLFF.

The chain recombines TRBV4-1 with TRBJ2-5; D not resolved. Germline CDR1 reads MGHRA; CDR2 reads YSYEKL. The CDR3 runs to 17 residues. V lost 0 bases, J lost 3 bases, and 17 bases lay in between. CDR3 in DNA: TGCGCCAGCAGCCAAGATCTCAGAGGTCTGGGTGAAGAGACCCAGTACTTC. Protein: CASSQDLRGLGEETQYF.

The J gene is TRBJ2-1, the V gene TRBV18; D perhaps matches TRBD2 (6 bases). The CDR3 loop spans 13 amino acids. Trimming took off 3 bases at V and 6 bases at J, with 9 bases between the two ends. In germline, CDR1 is KGHSH, CDR2 LQKENI. The CDR3 DNA reads TGTGCCAGCTCACCCGGGACTCGCAATGAGCAGTTCTTC. It translates to CASSPGTRNEQFF.

This clone was counted a single time. The V and J genes are TRBV29-1 and TRBJ2-1, with 10 nucleotides matching TRBD2. With 4 bases clipped from V and 6 bases from J, the junction kept 12 bases outside the gene matches. The germline V gene encodes CDR1 SQVTM and CDR2 ANQGSEA. The CDR3 loop spans 16 amino acids. CDR3 residues: CSVGRRTSGITNEQFF. The CDR3 nucleotides are TGCAGCGTTGGTCGAAGGACTAGCGGTATTACCAATGAGCAGTTCTTC.

The chain is built from TRBV10-3 and TRBJ2-1, with D possibly being TRBD2 (5 bases). The germline gives CDR1 ENHRY, CDR2 SYGVKD. Trimming cost V 4 bases and J 9 bases, with 10 bases left between them. The CDR3 is 12 amino acids. CDR3: CAISGTAFEQFF. For the CDR3, the DNA is TGTGCCATCAGTGGGACTGCCTTTGAGCAGTTCTTC.

This clone has more than one count but fewer than ten. The gene calls are TRBV7-2 and TRBJ1-5; D gene unclear. CDR1 SGHTA and CDR2 FQGNSA come from the germline V gene. V was clipped by 3 bases and J by 9 bases, with 12 bases between them. CDR3 length: 13 amino acids. The CDR3, as DNA: TGTGCCAGCAGCTTGAAGCACGGAGGGCCCCAGCATTTT. Protein product: CASSLKHGGPQHF.

The chain carries TRBV7-2 and TRBJ1-2, with D unresolved. CDR1 is SGHTA and CDR2 is FQGNSA in the germline V gene. CDR3 length equals 14 residues. V lost 3 bases, J lost 1 base, and 9 bases lay in between. The CDR3 nucleotides are TGTGCCAGCAGCTTCAGGCTCCGTAACTATGGCTACACCTTC. Translating gives CASSFRLRNYGYTF.

The chain joins TRBV30 to TRBJ1-1, with a tentative D call TRBD1 (6 bases). Trimming took off 1 base at V and 6 bases at J, with 33 bases between the two ends. CDR1 and CDR2 (germline): GTSNPN, SVGIG (reference sequence). This CDR3 region has 20 residues. CDR3: CAWSGRRSFRGLSRQAEAFF. The DNA of the CDR3 is TGTGCCTGGAGTGGACGAAGATCCTTCAGGGGATTGTCGAGACAGGCTGAAGCTTTCTTT. The whole variable domain, filled in from reference TRBV30 and TRBJ1-1, reads SQTIHQWPATLVQPVGSPLSLECTVEGTSNPNLYWYRQAAGRGLQLLFYSVGIGQISSEVPQNLSASRPQDRQFILSSKKLLLSDSGFYLCAWSGRRSFRGLSRQAEAFFGQGTRLTVV.

The sample holds a few counts of this clone. This chain uses TRBV4-1 with TRBJ2-1; maybe TRBD2 (5 bases). Deletions cut 1 base from V and 2 bases from J, with 12 bases between. CDR1 is MGHRA, CDR2 YSYEKL, per germline. The CDR3 spans 16 residues. CDR3 coding DNA: TGCGCCAGCAGCCAAGGTCCAGCGGCGGCCTACAATGAGCAGTTCTTC. Its translation: CASSQGPAAAYNEQFF.

This sequence joins TRBV18 and TRBJ1-4; 9 bases are shared with TRBD1. Per the germline V gene, CDR1 is KGHSH and CDR2 is LQKENI. The CDR3 length is 15 residues. V lost 1 base to trimming and J lost 5 bases; unmatched junction nucleotides: 2. CDR3 DNA: TGTGCCAGCTCACCACGACAGGGGGAGAATGAAAAACTGTTTTTT. This codes for CASSPRQGENEKLFF.

The J gene is TRBJ2-1, the V gene TRBV5-4, with D possibly matching TRBD2 (5 bases). This CDR3 has 15 residues. Germline V gene lookup returns CDR1 SGHNT and CDR2 YYREEE (reference sequence). Trimming left V 4 bases short and J 9 bases short, with 20 bases between. The CDR3 protein is CASSPTGSRMGEQFF. Written as DNA, the CDR3 is TGTGCCAGCAGCCCGACTGGGAGTCGGATGGGTGAGCAGTTCTTC.

This clone was detected only a few times. The rearrangement links TRBV5-1 to TRBJ2-2; 9 bases agree with TRBD1. With 3 bases clipped from V and 2 bases from J, the junction kept 5 bases outside the gene matches. CDR3 length equals 16 residues. Germline V gene data show CDR1 as SGHRS and CDR2 as YFSETQ. CDR3 region: CASSSTGGGNTGELFF. The CDR3 DNA is TGCGCCAGCAGCTCTACAGGGGGCGGAAACACCGGGGAGCTGTTTTTT.

The CDR3 DNA follows: TGTGCCAGCAGTAAAGGGGACAGGGTGGTAGCGACCCAGTACTTC. This codes for CASSKGDRVVATQYF. The chain employs TRBV28 and TRBJ2-5, with 9 bases fitting TRBD1. CDR3 length equals 15 residues. Trimming at V came to 5 bases and at J to 7 bases, leaving 11 bases not matched to a gene. Germline CDR1 MDHEN, CDR2 SYDVKM.

V is TRBV29-1 and J is TRBJ1-2; 9 bases agree with TRBD1. From germline, CDR1 is SQVTM and CDR2 ANQGSEA. There are 14 residues in the CDR3. With V trimmed by 4 bases and J by 8 bases, 11 bases remained unmatched. CDR3 DNA: TGCAGCGTTGGGAAGGACAGGGGCGGGAGAGGCTACACCTTC. It is translated as CSVGKDRGGRGYTF.

This sequence joins TRBV9 and TRBJ2-1, with TRBD2 identical over 11 bases. Germline CDR1 and CDR2: SGDLS and YYNGEE. This CDR3 spans 15 amino acids. V trimming: 0 bases; J trimming: 5 bases; junction bases outside the gene matches: 1. CDR3 amino acids: CASSVELAGDNEQFF. Here the CDR3 DNA reads TGTGCCAGCAGCGTAGAACTAGCGGGAGACAATGAGCAGTTCTTC.

The chain couples TRBV2 to TRBJ2-1; 7 bases align to TRBD1. The CDR3 runs 17 residues. V was clipped by 7 bases and J by 3 bases; unmatched bases: 15. Looked up from germline, CDR1 is SNHLY and CDR2 is FYNNEI. In DNA, the CDR3 is TGTGCCAGCAATCCCGGGACAGACCCACTATTCTACAATGAGCAGTTCTTC. Translating gives CASNPGTDPLFYNEQFF.

The V gene is TRBV28, the J gene TRBJ2-2; the match to TRBD1 covers 9 bases. Per the germline V gene, CDR1 is MDHEN and CDR2 is SYDVKM. This CDR3 comprises 19 residues. V dropped 2 bases and J dropped 1; count of bases not matched to a gene: 11. Here the CDR3 reads CASSLSGTGTGRNTGELFF. For the CDR3, the DNA is TGTGCCAGCAGTTTAAGTGGGACCGGGACAGGGCGGAACACCGGGGAGCTGTTTTTT.

The gene calls are TRBV5-1 and TRBJ2-5; possibly TRBD1 for D (5 bases). The germline V gene has CDR1 SGHRS and CDR2 YFSETQ. The CDR3 is 14 residues long. The V end was cut by 6 bases, the J end by 5 bases, with 17 bases between. The CDR3 region is CASTGPQGWETQYF. CDR3 coding DNA: TGCGCCAGCACCGGGCCCCAGGGCTGGGAGACCCAGTACTTC.

The chain couples TRBV27 to TRBJ2-1; no reliable D call. The ends were cut back, 6 bases at V and 4 bases at J, with 4 bases in the middle. Germline lookup yields CDR1 MNHEY and CDR2 SMNVEV (reference sequence). CDR3 length equals 11 residues. The CDR3 region has the DNA TGTGCCAGCAGCACTTACAATGAGCAGTTCTTC. It codes for CASSTYNEQFF.